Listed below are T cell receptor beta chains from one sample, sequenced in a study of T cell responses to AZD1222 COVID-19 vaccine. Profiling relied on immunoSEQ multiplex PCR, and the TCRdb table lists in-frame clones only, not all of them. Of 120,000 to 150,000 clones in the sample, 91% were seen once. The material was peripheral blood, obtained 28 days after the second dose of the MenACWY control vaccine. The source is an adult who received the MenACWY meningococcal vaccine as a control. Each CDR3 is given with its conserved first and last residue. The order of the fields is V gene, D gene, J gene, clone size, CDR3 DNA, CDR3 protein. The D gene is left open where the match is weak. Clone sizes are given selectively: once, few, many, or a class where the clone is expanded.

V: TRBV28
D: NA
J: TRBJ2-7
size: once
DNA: TGTGCCAGCAGCCCCCTGACAGGAACCTACGAGCAGTACTTC
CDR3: CASSPLTGTYEQYF

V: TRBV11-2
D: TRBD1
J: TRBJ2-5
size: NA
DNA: TGTGCCAGCAACCGATGGGGACAGGGTGAAGAGACCCAGTACTTC
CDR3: CASNRWGQGEETQYF

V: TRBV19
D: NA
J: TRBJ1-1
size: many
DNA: TGTGCCAGTAGTTCGGGCCCCGGTCTGAACACTGAAGCTTTCTTT
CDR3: CASSSGPGLNTEAFF

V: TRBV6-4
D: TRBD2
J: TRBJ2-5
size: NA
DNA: TGTGCCAGCAGTGAACTAGCGGGAGAGACCCAGTACTTC
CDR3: CASSELAGETQYF

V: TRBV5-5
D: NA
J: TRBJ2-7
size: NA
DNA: TGTGCCAGCAGCTTGCCGAGCTACGAGCAGTACTTC
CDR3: CASSLPSYEQYF

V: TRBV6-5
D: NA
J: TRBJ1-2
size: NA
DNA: TGTGCCAGCAGTTATGTTAGGGGATACGGCTACACCTTC
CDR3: CASSYVRGYGYTF

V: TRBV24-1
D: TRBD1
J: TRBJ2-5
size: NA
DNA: TGTGCCACAAGCAAACAGGGGGCATGGGAGACCCAGTACTTC
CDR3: CATSKQGAWETQYF

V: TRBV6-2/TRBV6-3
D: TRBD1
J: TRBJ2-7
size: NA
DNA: TGTGCCAGCAGCATACATGGACAGGGGTCTTCCTACGAGCAGTACTTC
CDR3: CASSIHGQGSSYEQYF

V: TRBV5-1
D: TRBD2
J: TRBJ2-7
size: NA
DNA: TGCGCCAGCAGCCTAGCGGGGGAGTTCTACGAGCAGTACTTC
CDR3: CASSLAGEFYEQYF

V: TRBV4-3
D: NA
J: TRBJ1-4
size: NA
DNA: TGCGCCAGCAGCCTCAAGACGGGTCATAATGAAAAACTGTTTTTT
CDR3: CASSLKTGHNEKLFF

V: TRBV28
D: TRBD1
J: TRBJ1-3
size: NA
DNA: TGTGCCAGCAGTACCCGACAGGGACGGACTGGAAACACCATATATTTT
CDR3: CASSTRQGRTGNTIYF

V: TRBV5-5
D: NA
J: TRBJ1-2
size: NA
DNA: TGTGCCAGCAGCTTGAGGGACCGTACTCTTAACTATGGCTACACCTTC
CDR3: CASSLRDRTLNYGYTF

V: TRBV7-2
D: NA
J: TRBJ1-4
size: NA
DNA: TGTGCCAGCAGTCCCGGAGGGAATAATGAAAAACTGTTTTTT
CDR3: CASSPGGNNEKLFF

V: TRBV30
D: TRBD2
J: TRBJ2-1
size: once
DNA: TGTGCCTGGACTCCCCCGGCGGGGGCCTACAATGAGCAGTTCTTC
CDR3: CAWTPPAGAYNEQFF

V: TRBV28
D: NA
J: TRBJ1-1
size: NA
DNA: TGTGCCAGCAGTTTAGCAGGTAGCCACACTGAAGCTTTCTTT
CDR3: CASSLAGSHTEAFF

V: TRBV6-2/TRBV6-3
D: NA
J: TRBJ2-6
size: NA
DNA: TGTGCCAGCAGTTTTACGGAGGTCGTTACGGGGGCTGGGGCCAACGTCCTGACTTTC
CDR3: CASSFTEVVTGAGANVLTF

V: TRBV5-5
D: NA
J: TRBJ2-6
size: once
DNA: TGTGCCAGCAGCTTGATGGGTTTGGGAGGCTCTGGGGCCAACGTCCTGACTTTC
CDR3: CASSLMGLGGSGANVLTF

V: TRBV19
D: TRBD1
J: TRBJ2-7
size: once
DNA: TGTGCCAGTAGTCCCGGGACAGGTTTTAGCGAGCAGTACTTC
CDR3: CASSPGTGFSEQYF

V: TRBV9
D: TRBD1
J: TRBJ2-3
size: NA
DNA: TGTGCCAGCAGCGTAGCTACTAGGGGGCTAAACACAGATACGCAGTATTTT
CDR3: CASSVATRGLNTDTQYF

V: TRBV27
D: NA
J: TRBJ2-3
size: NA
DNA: TGTGCCAGCAGCCATGGCAGGGACCCAGATACGCAGTATTTT
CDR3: CASSHGRDPDTQYF

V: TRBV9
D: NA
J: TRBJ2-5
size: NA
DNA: TGTGCCAGCAGCGTATACTACAGTGGGCAAGAGACCCAGTACTTC
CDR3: CASSVYYSGQETQYF

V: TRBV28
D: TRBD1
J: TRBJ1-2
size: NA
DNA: TGTGCCAGCAGCCTCGGACAGGGGTATGGCTACACCTTC
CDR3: CASSLGQGYGYTF

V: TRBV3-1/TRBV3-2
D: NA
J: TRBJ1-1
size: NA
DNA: TGTGCCAGCAGCCAAGTTCAGGGAAAGACTGAAGCTTTCTTT
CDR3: CASSQVQGKTEAFF

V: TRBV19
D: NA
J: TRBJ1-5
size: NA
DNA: TGTGCCAGTAGTGAACGGGACGGAGTAAATCAGCCCCAGCATTTT
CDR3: CASSERDGVNQPQHF

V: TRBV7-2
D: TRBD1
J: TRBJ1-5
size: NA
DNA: TGTGCCAGCAGCTCTACCGGGGACAGGAGAAGCAATCAGCCCCAGCATTTT
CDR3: CASSSTGDRRSNQPQHF

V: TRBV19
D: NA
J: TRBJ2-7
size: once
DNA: TGTGCCAGTAGTGGCGGGACGTCCTACGAGCAGTACTTC
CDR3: CASSGGTSYEQYF

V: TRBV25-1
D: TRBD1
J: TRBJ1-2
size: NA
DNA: TGTGCCAGCAGTGCCACAGGGGGTAACTATGGCTACACCTTC
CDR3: CASSATGGNYGYTF

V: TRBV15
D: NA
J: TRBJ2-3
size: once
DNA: TGTGCCACCAGCAGGGGGGAAGATACGCAGTATTTT
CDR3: CATSRGEDTQYF

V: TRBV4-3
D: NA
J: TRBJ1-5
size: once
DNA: TGCGCCAGCAGCCAAAGTCCGGGAGCTAATCAGCCCCAGCATTTT
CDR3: CASSQSPGANQPQHF

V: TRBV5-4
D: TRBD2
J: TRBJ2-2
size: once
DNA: TGTGCCAGCAGCCTTAGCGGGAGGGGCACCGGGGAGCTGTTTTTT
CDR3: CASSLSGRGTGELFF

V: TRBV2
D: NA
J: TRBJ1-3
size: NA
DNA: TGTGCCAGCAGTCTGGGGCAGGGGAGCAGGTCTGGAAACACCATATATTTT
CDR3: CASSLGQGSRSGNTIYF

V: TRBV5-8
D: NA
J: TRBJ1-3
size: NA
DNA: TGTGCCCCAGCTTACGACGGCTACTCTGGAAACACCATATATTTT
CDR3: CAPAYDGYSGNTIYF

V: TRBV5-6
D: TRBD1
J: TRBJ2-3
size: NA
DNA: TGTGCCAGCAGCTTCCGGACAGGGGCATCAGATACGCAGTATTTT
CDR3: CASSFRTGASDTQYF

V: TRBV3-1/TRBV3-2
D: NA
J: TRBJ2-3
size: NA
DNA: TGTGCCAGCAACCAGGGGAAATTCACAGATACGCAGTATTTT
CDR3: CASNQGKFTDTQYF

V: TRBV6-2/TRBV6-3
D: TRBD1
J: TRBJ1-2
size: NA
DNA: TGTGCCAGCAGTTACTCGCACCCGGGACAGGGATATGGCTACACCTTC
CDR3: CASSYSHPGQGYGYTF

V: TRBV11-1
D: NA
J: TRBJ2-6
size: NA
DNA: TGTGCCAGCAGCCAACAGGGGGCCAACGTCCTGACTTTC
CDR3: CASSQQGANVLTF

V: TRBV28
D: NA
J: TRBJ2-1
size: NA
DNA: TGTGCCACACACTCCCCCCGAGAGCAGTTCTTC
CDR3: CATHSPREQFF

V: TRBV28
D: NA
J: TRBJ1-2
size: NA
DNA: TGTGCCAGCAGATCGGGACGGAACTATGGCTACACCTTC
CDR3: CASRSGRNYGYTF

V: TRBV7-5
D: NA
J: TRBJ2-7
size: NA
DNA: TGTGTCAGAAGCTTCTTTGGTATTTCCTACGAGCAGTACTTC
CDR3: CVRSFFGISYEQYF

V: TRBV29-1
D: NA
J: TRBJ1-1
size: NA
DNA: TGCAGCGGGACAGCGAACACTGAAGCTTTCTTT
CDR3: CSGTANTEAFF

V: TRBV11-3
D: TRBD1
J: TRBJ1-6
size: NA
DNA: TGTGCCAGCAGCTCGGGACAGGAGAATTCACCCCTCCACTTT
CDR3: CASSSGQENSPLHF